The T cell receptor (beta chain) described here comes from a study of regulatory T cells in long-lasting Graves disease. Sample time point: newly diagnosed GD, antithyroid drugs for less than 3 months. Extracted PBMC RNA gave rise to the TCR library. For TCR beta, libraries came from iRepertoire HTBI primers and Arm-PCR of CDR3 regions. Per the authors' pipeline: The samples yielded 55 to 75 TRBV and around 14 TRBJ segments. TCRdb recomputed calls from the multiplex PCR reads with MiXCR, one row per CDR3 protein. The authors' filters were not applied to this entry. The sample lists around 460,000 distinct CDR3 sequences; 11% to 15% were seen once. Germline V gene sequence: CDR1 SQVTM, CDR2 ANQGSEA. CDR3 length equals 15 residues. Trimming shortened V by 5 bases and J by 2 bases, and 15 bases separated the two germline ends. In addition, the sample was reused for a study of T cells in Graves' hyperthyroidism and ophthalmopathy. That study reports: Most thyroid clonotypes expanded above 0.001 appeared in blood too.

The TCR sequence derives from a woman aged 45-65 years with Graves disease. J is TRBJ2-2 and V is TRBV29-1; D gene uncertain. The sequences come from peripheral blood mononuclear cells (PBMCs), collected at new diagnosis, from a patient treated with antithyroid drugs. CDR3 in DNA: TGCAGCGTTCGCCTAGGCGCGAGAAACACCGGGGAGCTGTTTTTT. Translated: CSVRLGARNTGELFF.